These T cell receptor beta chains were read from a single sample in a study of T cells in localized non-small cell lung cancer. Measured with immunoSEQ multiplex PCR; TCRdb has only the in-frame clones, and not every one. The sample holds 2,000 to 2,500 clones, approximately 30% seen once. The input for sequencing was normal lung tissue next to the tumor, taken before any cancer treatment. The origin of the receptors is a man aged 35 to 69 with stage I lung adenocarcinoma. Both conserved end residues are part of each CDR3. D genes are given only for firm matches. The listing skips clone size in some rows; elsewhere it reads once, few, many or a size class.

CDR3nt,CDR3aa,abundance,d_gene,v_gene,j_gene
TGTGCCAGCAGTTCAAAAATGGGGACCTCTTACGTAGCTTTCTTT,CASSSKMGTSYVAFF,NA,NA,TRBV28,TRBJ1-1
TGCGCCAGCAGTGAGATCAGGGCAGGGGGTGACAATGAGCAGTTCTTC,CASSEIRAGGDNEQFF,NA,TRBD1,TRBV10-2,TRBJ2-1
TGCAGCGTTGTCAGGCAGGGGGCAGGAGGCTACACCTTC,CSVVRQGAGGYTF,NA,TRBD1,TRBV29-1,TRBJ1-2
TGTGCCTCCCATAAGCGGGGACTAGCGGGCGCGAACACCGGGGAGCTGTTTTTT,CASHKRGLAGANTGELFF,NA,NA,TRBV12-1,TRBJ2-2
TGTGCCAGCCCGGGGCGCACAGATACGCAGTATTTT,CASPGRTDTQYF,few,NA,TRBV6-8,TRBJ2-3
TGTGCCAGCTCCCCCGAGGGAGCCTCCTATGGCTACACCTTC,CASSPEGASYGYTF,NA,NA,TRBV18,TRBJ1-2
TGTGCCAGCAGCTCTTCTAGCTGGGGCCCCTACAATGAGCAGTTCTTC,CASSSSSWGPYNEQFF,NA,NA,TRBV11-3,TRBJ2-1
TGCGCCAGCAGCCAAGGGGGACAGGGGGCGCGTGGCTACACCTTC,CASSQGGQGARGYTF,NA,TRBD1,TRBV4-1,TRBJ1-2
TGTGCCAGCTCACCATCGACTGCTCTTAATTCACCCCTCCACTTT,CASSPSTALNSPLHF,large,NA,TRBV18,TRBJ1-6
TGTGCTAGTGGTACCGGGACTGGGGCCTACGAGCAGTACTTC,CASGTGTGAYEQYF,once,NA,TRBV12-5,TRBJ2-7
TGTGCCAGCAGCCTGGGACAGGTCGTGAGGTCACCCCTCCACTTT,CASSLGQVVRSPLHF,few,TRBD1,TRBV14,TRBJ1-6
TGTGCTAGTGGTTTGGGTCTGAGTAGCGGGGTCAGCACAGATACGCAGTATTTT,CASGLGLSSGVSTDTQYF,NA,TRBD2,TRBV12-5,TRBJ2-3
TGTGCCAGCAGCTTTAACCCGGCGCGGGGGGGCTCTGGGGCCAACGTCCTGACTTTC,CASSFNPARGGSGANVLTF,NA,TRBD2,TRBV11-3,TRBJ2-6
TGTGCCAGCAGCAACAGGCTGGGGTATTCGAACACCGGGGAGCTGTTTTTT,CASSNRLGYSNTGELFF,medium-sized,NA,TRBV11-3,TRBJ2-2
TGTGCCAGCAGCGCCGGCACTAGCGGATTCAATGAGCAGTTCTTC,CASSAGTSGFNEQFF,many,TRBD2,TRBV9,TRBJ2-1
TGCAGCGTGGTAGGACTAGCCGCTGACTCCTACAATGAGCAGTTCTTC,CSVVGLAADSYNEQFF,NA,TRBD2,TRBV29-1,TRBJ2-1
TGTGCCAGCAGCTATAGCGGCAGAACTATAACTAATGAAAAACTGTTTTTT,CASSYSGRTITNEKLFF,few,NA,TRBV11-3,TRBJ1-4
TGTGCCAGCAGCTTAAGCGACACCGGGGGAGGCTACACCTTC,CASSLSDTGGGYTF,medium-sized,NA,TRBV11-3,TRBJ1-2
TGTGCCAGCAGCCCCTGGGGGGTTAGGCACGAGCAGTACTTC,CASSPWGVRHEQYF,NA,NA,TRBV14,TRBJ2-7
TGTGCCAGCAGCGTAGCGGGGGGGCCCACAGATACGCAGTATTTT,CASSVAGGPTDTQYF,NA,TRBD2,TRBV9,TRBJ2-3
TGTGCCTGGGTTTGGTCCTTGGGTGGAGAGCAGTACTTC,CAWVWSLGGEQYF,NA,NA,TRBV30,TRBJ2-7
TGTGCCAGCAGTTACGGAGCGGGGGGGTCCAAAAACATTCAGTACTTC,CASSYGAGGSKNIQYF,large,TRBD2,TRBV6-8,TRBJ2-4
TGTGCCAGCAGCGGCCACAGGGGGCTGAATTCACCCCTCCACTTT,CASSGHRGLNSPLHF,few,TRBD1,TRBV11-3,TRBJ1-6
TGTGCCAGCAGGGACAGATTGAACACTGAAGCTTTCTTT,CASRDRLNTEAFF,medium-sized,NA,TRBV9,TRBJ1-1
TGTACCAGCTCACCTACCCGGGACCTCACGGGGGGGACCCAGTACTTC,CTSSPTRDLTGGTQYF,NA,TRBD2,TRBV18,TRBJ2-5
TGTGCCAGCAGCCAAGCTAAGGGGTTAGCCAAAAACATTCAGTACTTC,CASSQAKGLAKNIQYF,once,NA,TRBV14,TRBJ2-4
TGTGCCAGCAGCTTAGACAGGTTTTCCTACAATGAGCAGTTCTTC,CASSLDRFSYNEQFF,NA,NA,TRBV11-3,TRBJ2-1
TGTGCCAGCAGTGAAGCGAAGACAGGACGTAGCGAGCTGTTTTTT,CASSEAKTGRSELFF,few,NA,TRBV9,TRBJ2-2
TGTGCCAGCAGCCCTAACGGGCGGGGGGGTTTCGGAGAGACCCAGTACTTC,CASSPNGRGGFGETQYF,NA,TRBD2,TRBV7-7,TRBJ2-5
TGTGCCAGCAGTCAACAATCAGGGGCGGATACGCAGTATTTT,CASSQQSGADTQYF,few,NA,TRBV6-8,TRBJ2-3
TGTGCCAGCAGCTTTCCGGGACAGGGGTCCTATGGCTACACCTTC,CASSFPGQGSYGYTF,NA,TRBD1,TRBV11-3,TRBJ1-2
TGTGCCAGTAGCCCCTCCGGGACAGGGAGTAATCAGCCCCAGCATTTT,CASSPSGTGSNQPQHF,NA,TRBD1,TRBV19,TRBJ1-5
TGTGCCAGCAGTCCCCCCGGGACAGGTGGGGGCTACACCTTC,CASSPPGTGGGYTF,NA,TRBD1,TRBV6-7,TRBJ1-2
TGTGCCAGCAGTGAAGCACAGGTATACCTTTACAATGAGCAGTTCTTC,CASSEAQVYLYNEQFF,NA,NA,TRBV6-1,TRBJ2-1
TGTGCCAGCAGCTCCGATTATTTCGCAGATACGCAGTATTTT,CASSSDYFADTQYF,few,NA,TRBV7-1,TRBJ2-3